The present T cell receptor (beta chain) was sequenced within a study of T-cell memory formation after mild COVID-19. On the study more broadly: TCR clusters mostly belonged to single donors.

In germline, CDR1 is LNHDA, CDR2 SQIVND (reference sequence). The CDR3 contains 15 residues. V gave up 6 bases and J gave up 0 bases, with 12 bases separating them. Constant-segment-primed 5'RACE gave TCR alpha and TCR beta cDNA libraries with sample barcodes and UMIs. TCRdb recomputed calls from the 5' RACE reads with MiXCR, one row per CDR3 protein. The data show around 160,000 distinct CDR3 sequences, with more than 9% seen just once and approximately 3.8% held by the top ten. Note on this clonotype: The antigen remains unidentified.

Study-level results: Several responding clones turned up in pre-infection memory, indicating that cross-reactive memory may have taken part.

The sequenced sample consisted of PBMCs or a T cell subset sorted from them (not recorded which). The TCR originated in a man between 18 and 29 years old who had mild COVID-19 (a few samples of this study predate the infection). Cell type and time point are not known. The chain couples TRBV19 to TRBJ2-4; no clear D gene. This CDR3 is CASSHNGLAKNIQYF. The CDR3 DNA sequence: TGTGCCAGTAGCCATAATGGGCTAGCCAAAAACATTCAGTACTTC.